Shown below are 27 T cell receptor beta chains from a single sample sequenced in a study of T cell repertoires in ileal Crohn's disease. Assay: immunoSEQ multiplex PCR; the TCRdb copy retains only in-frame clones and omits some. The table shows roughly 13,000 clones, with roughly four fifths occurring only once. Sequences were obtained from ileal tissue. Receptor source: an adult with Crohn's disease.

The CDR3 sequence: CASSVGAPGGGGTEAFF. The CDR3 DNA follows: TGTGCCAGCAGCGTAGGTGCCCCAGGGGGAGGCGGCACTGAAGCTTTCTTT. The rearrangement links TRBV9 to TRBJ1-1; the match to TRBD1 covers 7 bases. The CDR3 is 17 residues long. V trimming: 0 bases; J trimming: 4 bases; junction bases outside the gene matches: 12. CDR1 SGDLS and CDR2 YYNGEE come from the germline V gene.

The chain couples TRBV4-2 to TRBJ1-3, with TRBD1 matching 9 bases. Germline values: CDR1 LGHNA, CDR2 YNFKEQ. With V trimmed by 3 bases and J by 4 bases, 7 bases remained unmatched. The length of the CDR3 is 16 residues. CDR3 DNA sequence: TGTGCCAGCAGCCACGTACAGGGGGCGCAAGGAAACACCATATATTTT. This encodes CASSHVQGAQGNTIYF.

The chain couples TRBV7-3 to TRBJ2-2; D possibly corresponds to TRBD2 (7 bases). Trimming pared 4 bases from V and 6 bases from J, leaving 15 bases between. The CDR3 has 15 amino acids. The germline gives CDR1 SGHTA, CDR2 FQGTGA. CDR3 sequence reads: CASSSRGGRPGELFF. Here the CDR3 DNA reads TGTGCCAGCAGCTCTAGGGGGGGGCGCCCCGGGGAGCTGTTTTTT.

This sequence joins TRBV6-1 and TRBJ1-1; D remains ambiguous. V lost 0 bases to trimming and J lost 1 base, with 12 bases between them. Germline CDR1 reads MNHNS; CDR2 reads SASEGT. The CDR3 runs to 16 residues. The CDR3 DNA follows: TGTGCCAGCAGTGAAGCGGTCCATGCAGGGAACACTGAAGCTTTCTTT. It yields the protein CASSEAVHAGNTEAFF.

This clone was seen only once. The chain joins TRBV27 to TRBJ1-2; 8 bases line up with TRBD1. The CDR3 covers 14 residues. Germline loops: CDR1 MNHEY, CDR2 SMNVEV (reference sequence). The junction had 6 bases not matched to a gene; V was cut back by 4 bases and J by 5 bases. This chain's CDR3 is CASSSGQGLYGYTF. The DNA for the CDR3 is TGTGCCAGCAGTTCAGGACAGGGCCTATATGGCTACACCTTC.

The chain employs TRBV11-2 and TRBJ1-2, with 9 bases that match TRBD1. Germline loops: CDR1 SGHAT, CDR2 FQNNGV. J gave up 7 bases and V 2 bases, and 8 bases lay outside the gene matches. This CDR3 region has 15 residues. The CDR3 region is CASSLFSGQGGGYTF. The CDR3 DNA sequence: TGTGCCAGCAGCTTATTCTCGGGACAGGGAGGTGGCTACACCTTC. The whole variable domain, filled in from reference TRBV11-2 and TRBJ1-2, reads EAGVAQSPRYKIIEKRQSVAFWCNPISGHATLYWYQQILGQGPKLLIQFQNNGVVDDSQLPKDRFSAERLKGVDSTLKIQPAKLEDSAVYLCASSLFSGQGGGYTFGSGTRLTVV.

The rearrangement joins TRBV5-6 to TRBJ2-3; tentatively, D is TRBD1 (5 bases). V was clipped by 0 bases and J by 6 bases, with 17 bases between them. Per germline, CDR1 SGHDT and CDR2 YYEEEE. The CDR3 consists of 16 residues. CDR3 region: CASSLGPGAHGDTQYF. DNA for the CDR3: TGTGCCAGCAGCTTGGGGCCTGGGGCCCATGGGGATACGCAGTATTTT.

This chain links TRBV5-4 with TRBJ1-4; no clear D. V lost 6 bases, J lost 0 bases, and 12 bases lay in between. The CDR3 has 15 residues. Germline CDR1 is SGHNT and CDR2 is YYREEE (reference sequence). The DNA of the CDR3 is TGTGCCAGCACCTTATTTTCATCAACTAATGAAAAACTGTTTTTT. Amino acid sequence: CASTLFSSTNEKLFF.

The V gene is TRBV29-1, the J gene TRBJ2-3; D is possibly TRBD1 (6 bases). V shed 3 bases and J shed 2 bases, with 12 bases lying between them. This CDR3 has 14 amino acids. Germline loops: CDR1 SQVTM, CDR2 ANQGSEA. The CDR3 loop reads CSVEGQGYTDTQYF. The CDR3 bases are TGCAGCGTTGAGGGCCAGGGGTACACAGATACGCAGTATTTT.

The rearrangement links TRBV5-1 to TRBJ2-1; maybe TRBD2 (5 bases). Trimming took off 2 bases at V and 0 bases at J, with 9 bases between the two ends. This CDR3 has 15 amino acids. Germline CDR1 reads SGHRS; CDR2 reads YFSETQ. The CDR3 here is CASSFSRGSYNEQFF. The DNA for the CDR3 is TGCGCCAGCAGCTTTTCTCGGGGCTCCTACAATGAGCAGTTCTTC.

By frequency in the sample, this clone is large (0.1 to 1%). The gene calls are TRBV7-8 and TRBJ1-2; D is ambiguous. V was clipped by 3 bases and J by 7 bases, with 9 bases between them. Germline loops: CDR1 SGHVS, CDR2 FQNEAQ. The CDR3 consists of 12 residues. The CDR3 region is CASSFRRGGYTF. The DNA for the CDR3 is TGTGCCAGCAGCTTCCGGAGAGGTGGCTACACCTTC. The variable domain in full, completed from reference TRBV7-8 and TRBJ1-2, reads GAGVSQSPRYKVAKRGQDVALRCDPISGHVSLFWYQQALGQGPEFLTYFQNEAQLDKSGLPSDRFFAERPEGSVSTLKIQRTQQEDSAVYLCASSFRRGGYTFGSGTRLTVV.

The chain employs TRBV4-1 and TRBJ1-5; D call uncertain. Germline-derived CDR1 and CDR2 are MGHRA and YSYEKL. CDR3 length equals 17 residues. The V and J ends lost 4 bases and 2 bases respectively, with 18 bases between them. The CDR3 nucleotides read TGCGCCAGCAGCCGCGAGGTGGCGACGAGGGGCAATCAGCCCCAGCATTTT. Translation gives CASSREVATRGNQPQHF.

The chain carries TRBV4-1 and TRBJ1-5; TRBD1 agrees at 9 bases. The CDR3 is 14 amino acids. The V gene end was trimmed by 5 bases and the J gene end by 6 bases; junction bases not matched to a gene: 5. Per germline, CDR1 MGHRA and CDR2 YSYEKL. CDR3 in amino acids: CASSTDRGTQPQHF. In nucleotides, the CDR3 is TGCGCCAGCAGCACGGACAGGGGAACTCAGCCCCAGCATTTT.

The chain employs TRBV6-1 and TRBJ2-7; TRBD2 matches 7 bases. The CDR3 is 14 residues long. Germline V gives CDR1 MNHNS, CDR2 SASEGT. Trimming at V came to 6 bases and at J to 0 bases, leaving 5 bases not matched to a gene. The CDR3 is CASREREFSYEQYF. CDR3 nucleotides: TGTGCCAGCAGGGAGCGGGAATTCTCCTACGAGCAGTACTTC.

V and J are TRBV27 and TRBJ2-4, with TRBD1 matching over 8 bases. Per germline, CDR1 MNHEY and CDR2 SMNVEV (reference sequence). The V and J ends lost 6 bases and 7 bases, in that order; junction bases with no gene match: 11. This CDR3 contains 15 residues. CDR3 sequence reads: CASSLGQGGVNIQYF. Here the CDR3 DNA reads TGTGCCAGCAGCCTCGGACAGGGTGGCGTGAACATTCAGTACTTC.

The CDR3 reads CASSLGPSTGTEAFF. In DNA form, the CDR3 reads TGCGCCAGCAGCTTGGGACCCTCGACGGGCACTGAAGCTTTCTTT. The chain links TRBV5-1 to TRBJ1-1; D is uncertain. The CDR3 length is 15 residues. Germline values: CDR1 SGHRS, CDR2 YFSETQ. Trimming left V 0 bases short and J 4 bases short, with 13 bases between. Using reference TRBV5-1 and TRBJ1-1 for the parts outside the CDR3, the full variable domain is KAGVTQTPRYLIKTRGQQVTLSCSPISGHRSVSWYQQTPGQGLQFLFEYFSETQRNKGNFPGRFSGRQFSNSRSEMNVSTLELGDSALYLCASSLGPSTGTEAFFGQGTRLTVV.

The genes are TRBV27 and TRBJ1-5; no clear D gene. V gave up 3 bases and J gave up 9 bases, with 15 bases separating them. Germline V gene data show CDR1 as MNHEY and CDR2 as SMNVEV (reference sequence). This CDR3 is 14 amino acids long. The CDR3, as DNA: TGTGCCAGCAGTTTCACCGGGGAGGGTCGGCCCCAGCATTTT. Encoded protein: CASSFTGEGRPQHF.

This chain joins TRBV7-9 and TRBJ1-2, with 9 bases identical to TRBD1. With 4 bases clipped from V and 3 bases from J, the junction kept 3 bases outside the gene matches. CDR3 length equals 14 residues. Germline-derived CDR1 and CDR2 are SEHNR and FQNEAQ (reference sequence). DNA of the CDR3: TGTGCCAGCAGCTCGGGACAGGGCCACTATGGCTACACCTTC. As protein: CASSSGQGHYGYTF.

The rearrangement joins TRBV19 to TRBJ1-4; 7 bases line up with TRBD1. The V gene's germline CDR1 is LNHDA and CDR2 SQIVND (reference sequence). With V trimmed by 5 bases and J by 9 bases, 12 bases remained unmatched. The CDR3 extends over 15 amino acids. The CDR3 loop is CASSLPGGRGKKLFF. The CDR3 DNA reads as TGTGCCAGTAGTCTCCCAGGGGGGCGAGGGAAAAAACTGTTTTTT.

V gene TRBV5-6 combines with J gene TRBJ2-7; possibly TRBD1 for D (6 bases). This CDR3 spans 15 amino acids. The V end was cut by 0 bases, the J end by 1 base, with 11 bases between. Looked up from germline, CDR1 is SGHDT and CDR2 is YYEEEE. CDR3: CASSLGQEISYEQYF. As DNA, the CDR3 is TGTGCCAGCAGCTTGGGACAGGAAATTTCCTACGAGCAGTACTTC.

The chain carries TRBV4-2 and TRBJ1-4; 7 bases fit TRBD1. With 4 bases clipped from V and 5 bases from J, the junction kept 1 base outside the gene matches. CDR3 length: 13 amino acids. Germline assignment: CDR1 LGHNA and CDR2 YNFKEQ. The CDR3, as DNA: TGTGCCAGCAGCCCGACAGGGAATGAAAAACTGTTTTTT. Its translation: CASSPTGNEKLFF.

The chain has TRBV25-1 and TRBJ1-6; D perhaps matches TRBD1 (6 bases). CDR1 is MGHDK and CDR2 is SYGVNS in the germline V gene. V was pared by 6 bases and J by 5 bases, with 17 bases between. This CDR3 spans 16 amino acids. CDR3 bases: TGTGCCAGCAGCCCCCCAGGGGTGAGGAATAATTCACCCCTCCACTTT. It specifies CASSPPGVRNNSPLHF. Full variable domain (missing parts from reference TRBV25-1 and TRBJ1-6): EADIYQTPRYLVIGTGKKITLECSQTMGHDKMYWYQQDPGMELHLIHYSYGVNSTEKGDLSSESTVSRIRTEHFPLTLESARPSHTSQYLCASSPPGVRNNSPLHFGNGTRLTVT.

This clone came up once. The chain's CDR3 is CASSVAAGGEDEQFF. The CDR3 DNA reads as TGTGCCAGCAGCGTAGCAGCGGGAGGGGAGGATGAGCAGTTCTTC. This chain joins TRBV9 and TRBJ2-1; 10 bases are shared with TRBD2. Looked up from germline, CDR1 is SGDLS and CDR2 is YYNGEE. The ends lost 0 bases at V and 8 bases at J; junction bases unmatched: 5. The CDR3 loop spans 15 amino acids.

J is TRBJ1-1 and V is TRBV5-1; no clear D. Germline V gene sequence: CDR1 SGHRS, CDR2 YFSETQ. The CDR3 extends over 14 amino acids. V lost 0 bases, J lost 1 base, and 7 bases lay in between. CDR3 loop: CASSLVRQNTEAFF. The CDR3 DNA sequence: TGCGCCAGCAGCTTGGTACGACAGAACACTGAAGCTTTCTTT.

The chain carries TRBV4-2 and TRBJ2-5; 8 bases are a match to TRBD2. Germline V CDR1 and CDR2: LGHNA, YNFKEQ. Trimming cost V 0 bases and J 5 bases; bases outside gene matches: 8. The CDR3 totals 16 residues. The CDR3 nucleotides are TGTGCCAGCAGCCAAGATGTGGGACTAGATTGGGAGACCCAGTACTTC. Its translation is CASSQDVGLDWETQYF.

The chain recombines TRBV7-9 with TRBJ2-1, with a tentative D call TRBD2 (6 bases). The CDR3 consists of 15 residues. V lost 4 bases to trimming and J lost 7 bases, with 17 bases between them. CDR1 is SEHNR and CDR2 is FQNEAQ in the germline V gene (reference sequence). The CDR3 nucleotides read TGTGCCAGCAGCTCATCCGGGACTGTCGGAAATGAGCAGTTCTTC. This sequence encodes CASSSSGTVGNEQFF. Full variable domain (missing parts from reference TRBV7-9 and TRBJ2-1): DTGVSQNPRHKITKRGQNVTFRCDPISEHNRLYWYRQTLGQGPEFLTYFQNEAQLEKSRLLSDRFSAERPKGSFSTLEIQRTEQGDSAMYLCASSSSGTVGNEQFFGPGTRLTVL.

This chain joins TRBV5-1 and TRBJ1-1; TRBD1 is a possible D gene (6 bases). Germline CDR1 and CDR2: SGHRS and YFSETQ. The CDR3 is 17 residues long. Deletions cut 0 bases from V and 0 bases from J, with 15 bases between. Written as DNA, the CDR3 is TGCGCCAGCAGCTTGGAAAGGGGGTACCTCATGAACACTGAAGCTTTCTTT. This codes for CASSLERGYLMNTEAFF.